This T cell receptor (beta chain) was sequenced during a study of cytomegalovirus exposure and HLA in healthy donors. Germline values: CDR1 LGHNA, CDR2 YNFKEQ. Unmatched junction bases numbered 9, after V lost 0 bases and J lost 7 bases. This CDR3 contains 17 residues. The PCR made use of 60 Vbeta and 13 Jbeta primers. Methods used by the authors: An analysis performed later counted around 86 million unique TCR beta chains (roughly 11 million of them shared). The table came from immunoSEQ multiplex PCR; TCRdb's copy has only in-frame clones and leaves some out. V and J calls and clone size are given by that table; D and trimming were obtained from the DNA. The data contain approximately 120,000 clones, more than 80% of them singletons. General study findings and limits: Most CMV-associated TCR beta chains appeared HLA-restricted in a later analysis.

Turning to this clone: The antigen remains unidentified.

The source material was PBMCs. The receptor comes from a woman aged 25 to 39 in good health and CMV-seropositive. The gene calls are TRBV4-2 and TRBJ1-4, with TRBD1 identical over 9 bases. CDR3 sequence reads: CASSQDLTGGESEKLFF. Written as DNA, the CDR3 is TGTGCCAGCAGCCAAGATCTGACAGGGGGGGAGAGTGAAAAACTGTTTTTT.